Sequencing of this TCR beta chain was carried out in a study of blood T cell repertoires in COVID-19. Study-wide background: Italy, Spain and the United States were the sources of the convalescent and acute COVID-19 samples. Nucleic acid was either cDNA or gDNA, and it came from T cells, B-cell-depleted T cells, or PBMCs.

The germline V gene encodes CDR1 MGHRA and CDR2 YSYEKL. J was trimmed by 5 bases and V by 1 base; bases with no gene match: 6. The CDR3 is made up of 16 amino acids. Original processing methods: Estimates of nucleated cell counts were drawn from the amplification of reference gene primers. The method was immunoSEQ multiplex PCR; TCRdb's version includes in-frame clones alone and lacks a portion of them. D and trimming come from the DNA, and the V and J calls and clone size come from that table. In the table there are 150,000 to 200,000 clones, about 91% of which are singletons. This rearrangement joins TRBV4-1 to TRBJ1-2; TRBD1 agrees at 11 bases. The receptor was isolated from a woman in her twenties or thirties with acute or convalescent COVID-19. Sequencing used peripheral blood. CDR3 in DNA: TGCGCCAGCAGCCAAGGCCCTCGGGACAGGGGGTATGGCTACACCTTC. Translated, it gives CASSQGPRDRGYGYTF.